The 21 T cell receptor beta chains below all came from one sample that was sequenced in a study of radiotherapy plus CTLA-4 blockade in lung cancer. Assay: immunoSEQ multiplex PCR; the TCRdb copy retains only in-frame clones and omits some. The table includes about 62,000 clones, 76% detected once. The specimen was peripheral blood, collected from a patient treated with radiotherapy plus ipilimumab. All receptors derive from a human donor with non-small cell lung cancer who had a complete response to radiotherapy plus ipilimumab.

This clone was counted only a few times. The rearrangement links TRBV6-6 to TRBJ2-7; a weak D match, TRBD2 (6 bases). Trimming cost V 2 bases and J 3 bases, with 17 bases left between them. The germline CDR1 and CDR2 sequences are MNHNY and SVGAGI (reference sequence). The CDR3 contains 16 residues. The CDR3 spells CASSYIVAGWVYEQYF. The DNA for the CDR3 is TGTGCCAGCAGTTACATCGTGGCGGGGTGGGTCTACGAGCAGTACTTC.

The chain recombines TRBV7-9 with TRBJ1-2, with D possibly being TRBD1 (6 bases). Germline-derived CDR1 and CDR2 are SEHNR and FQNEAQ (reference sequence). This CDR3 has 18 residues. Trimming stripped 5 bases from V and 8 bases from J, with 30 bases between. CDR3 in amino acids: CASSPTPVSGGLIGGYTF. CDR3 in DNA: TGTGCCAGCAGCCCCACCCCCGTTTCGGGGGGGCTTATCGGCGGCTACACCTTC.

The gene calls are TRBV25-1 and TRBJ1-2, with D perhaps matching TRBD1 (6 bases). The germline CDR1 and CDR2 sequences are MGHDK and SYGVNS. This CDR3 is 12 amino acids long. V lost 7 bases, J lost 4 bases, and 10 bases lay in between. The CDR3 reads CASKGQPYGYTF. CDR3 nucleotide sequence: TGTGCCAGCAAAGGACAGCCCTATGGCTACACCTTC.

The chain carries TRBV7-9 and TRBJ2-7, with TRBD2 as a possible D gene (5 bases). Germline V gives CDR1 SEHNR, CDR2 FQNEAQ (reference sequence). The CDR3 is 11 amino acids. V was pared by 5 bases and J by 6 bases, with 8 bases between. The CDR3 nucleotides read TGTGCCAGCAGCCTGAGCGGCGAGCAGTACTTC. Translating it yields CASSLSGEQYF.

The chain carries TRBV11-2 and TRBJ1-2; 7 bases fit TRBD1. Germline V gene lookup returns CDR1 SGHAT and CDR2 FQNNGV. J lost 11 bases, V lost 2 bases, and 8 bases had no gene match. There are 13 residues in the CDR3. This CDR3 reads CASSLNDRALYTF. DNA for the CDR3: TGTGCCAGCAGCTTAAATGACAGGGCCCTATACACCTTC.

The V and J genes are TRBV10-3 and TRBJ1-1; TRBD1 agrees at 9 bases. The CDR3 length is 15 residues. V dropped 3 bases and J dropped 1; count of bases not matched to a gene: 3. Per germline, CDR1 ENHRY and CDR2 SYGVKD. CDR3 bases: TGTGCCATCAGTGACAAGGACAGGGGGAACACTGAAGCTTTCTTT. It yields the protein CAISDKDRGNTEAFF.

This clone was seen just once. The rearrangement links TRBV19 to TRBJ2-5, with 12 nucleotides matching TRBD1. The germline V gene encodes CDR1 LNHDA and CDR2 SQIVND (reference sequence). Trimming removed 3 bases from V and 4 bases from J; junction bases left unmatched: 3. CDR3 length equals 15 residues. The CDR3 DNA follows: TGTGCCAGTAGTATCCGGGACAGGGGGCGAGAGACCCAGTACTTC. As protein: CASSIRDRGRETQYF.

The V call is TRBV11-3, the J call TRBJ1-4; 10 nucleotides line up with TRBD1. With V trimmed by 0 bases and J by 5 bases, 6 bases remained unmatched. Germline V gene lookup returns CDR1 SGHNT and CDR2 YENEEA. CDR3 size: 17 residues. The chain's CDR3 is CASSLEGPGQGNEKLFF. The CDR3 DNA follows: TGTGCCAGCAGCTTAGAGGGCCCGGGACAGGGGAATGAAAAACTGTTTTTT.

The V gene is TRBV28, the J gene TRBJ2-2, with 15 nucleotides matching TRBD2. This CDR3 comprises 18 residues. Germline values: CDR1 MDHEN, CDR2 SYDVKM. Germline trimming cut 4 bases from V and 4 bases from J; bases unmatched to any gene: 7. The CDR3 sequence is CASSSPGLAGGGTGELFF. DNA of the CDR3: TGTGCCAGCAGTTCTCCCGGACTAGCGGGAGGGGGCACCGGGGAGCTGTTTTTT.

This clone was found a few times. CDR3 loop: CAIATPSTEAFF. The CDR3 region has the DNA TGTGCCATCGCCACTCCAAGCACTGAAGCTTTCTTT. The genes are TRBV10-3 and TRBJ1-1; D is undetermined. The CDR3 extends over 12 amino acids. The germline V gene has CDR1 ENHRY and CDR2 SYGVKD. V was trimmed by 8 bases and J by 4 bases, leaving 11 bases between them.

This chain uses TRBV18 with TRBJ2-2; D not resolved. The V end was cut by 1 base, the J end by 3 bases, with 6 bases between. The germline V gene has CDR1 KGHSH and CDR2 LQKENI. This CDR3 has 14 residues. CDR3 sequence reads: CASSPLGYTGELFF. In nucleotides, the CDR3 is TGTGCCAGCTCACCACTCGGGTACACCGGGGAGCTGTTTTTT. Full variable domain (outside the CDR3, taken from reference TRBV18 and TRBJ2-2): NAGVMQNPRHLVRRRGQEARLRCSPMKGHSHVYWYRQLPEEGLKFMVYLQKENIIDESGMPKERFSAEFPKEGPSILRIQQVVRGDSAAYFCASSPLGYTGELFFGEGSRLTVL.

The rearrangement links TRBV27 to TRBJ2-7; 7 nucleotides agree with TRBD2. V shed 6 bases and J 4 bases; nucleotides not matched to a gene: 6. CDR1 and CDR2 from the germline V gene are MNHEY and SMNVEV (reference sequence). CDR3 length: 13 amino acids. CDR3 nucleotide sequence: TGTGCCAGCAGAAACGCGGGAGAGTACGAGCAGTACTTC. It encodes CASRNAGEYEQYF.

This clone was detected a few times. The chain is built from TRBV6-4 and TRBJ2-3; possibly TRBD1 for D (5 bases). In germline, CDR1 is MRHNA, CDR2 SNTAGT. Trimming removed 3 bases at V and 3 bases at J, with 10 bases between. This CDR3 is built from 14 residues. This CDR3 is CASSERGWTDTQYF. Written as DNA, the CDR3 is TGTGCCAGCAGTGAAAGGGGCTGGACAGATACGCAGTATTTT.

The chain employs TRBV7-2 and TRBJ2-7; 10 positions agree with TRBD1. J was trimmed by 4 bases and V by 2 bases; bases with no gene match: 5. From germline, CDR1 is SGHTA and CDR2 FQGNSA. CDR3 length: 15 amino acids. CDR3 sequence reads: CASSLQTGGEYEQYF. For the CDR3, the DNA is TGTGCCAGCAGCTTACAGACAGGGGGCGAATACGAGCAGTACTTC.

The CDR3 DNA is TGTGCCAGCAGCCAAGGACAGATTAGCTCTGGGGCCAACGTCCTGACTTTC. Its protein product is CASSQGQISSGANVLTF. The chain carries TRBV7-7 and TRBJ2-6; tentatively, D is TRBD1 (6 bases). The V end lost 5 bases, the J end lost 0 bases, and 14 bases lay between the germline ends. The germline CDR1 and CDR2 sequences are SSHAT and FNYEAQ (reference sequence). CDR3 length: 17 residues.

The count of this clone is one. The chain employs TRBV5-5 and TRBJ1-2; TRBD1 aligns across 7 bases. The CDR3 spans 14 residues. Germline trimming cut 4 bases from V and 7 bases from J; bases unmatched to any gene: 10. Germline V gene lookup returns CDR1 SGHKS and CDR2 YYEKEE (reference sequence). CDR3 nucleotides: TGTGCCAGCAGCCTAACCGGGACAGATCGTGGCTACACCTTC. It yields the protein CASSLTGTDRGYTF.

There are a few counts of this clone. This rearrangement joins TRBV29-1 to TRBJ1-2; D perhaps matches TRBD1 (5 bases). Germline V lookup: CDR1 SQVTM, CDR2 ANQGSEA. Trimming left V 0 bases short and J 6 bases short, with 14 bases between. The CDR3 covers 14 residues. The CDR3 protein is CSVEDQGVSDGYTF. For the CDR3, the DNA is TGCAGCGTTGAAGATCAAGGGGTAAGCGATGGCTACACCTTC.

The chain links TRBV6-1 to TRBJ2-7; 8 bases are a match to TRBD1. CDR1 MNHNS and CDR2 SASEGT come from the germline V gene. Trimming cost V 4 bases and J 5 bases; bases outside gene matches: 16. The CDR3 runs to 17 residues. In nucleotides, the CDR3 is TGTGCCAGCAGTGTAACGGGAATGAGGGACAGGCGGGACGAGCAGTACTTC. It translates to CASSVTGMRDRRDEQYF.

V gene TRBV6-6 combines with J gene TRBJ2-6, with a tentative D call TRBD2 (6 bases). Germline CDR1 reads MNHNY; CDR2 reads SVGAGI (reference sequence). The ends were cut back, 0 bases at V and 3 bases at J, with 6 bases in the middle. The CDR3 contains 15 residues. As DNA, the CDR3 is TGTGCCAGCAGTTACTCGGGGGGTGGGGCCAACGTCCTGACTTTC. Translated: CASSYSGGGANVLTF.

The V gene is TRBV19, the J gene TRBJ2-2; 12 nucleotides line up with TRBD2. The CDR3 has 17 residues. J gave up 3 bases and V 6 bases, and 8 bases lay outside the gene matches. Germline-derived CDR1 and CDR2 are LNHDA and SQIVND (reference sequence). CDR3 residues: CASRLGLAGGYTGELFF. The CDR3 DNA reads as TGTGCCAGTAGATTGGGGCTAGCGGGAGGGTACACCGGGGAGCTGTTTTTT.

The chain has TRBV6-1 and TRBJ2-2, with a tentative D call TRBD2 (5 bases). The CDR3 runs 15 residues. From germline, CDR1 is MNHNS and CDR2 SASEGT. V was clipped by 1 base and J by 4 bases, with 10 bases between them. CDR3 sequence reads: CASSEGGYRTGELFF. CDR3 nucleotides: TGTGCCAGCAGTGAAGGAGGGTATCGCACCGGGGAGCTGTTTTTT.